This TCR beta chain was identified in a study of T-cell memory formation after mild COVID-19. Study background: The two donors had largely donor-specific TCR clusters.

TCRdb processed the 5' RACE reads anew with MiXCR; each CDR3 protein has one entry. Among 450,000 to 650,000 distinct CDR3 sequences listed, roughly 20% were seen once. Concerning this clonotype itself: Its antigen is as yet unknown.

Germline V gives CDR1 SGHDT, CDR2 YYEEEE. J was trimmed by 0 bases and V by 4 bases; bases with no gene match: 8. The CDR3 is 17 residues long. Findings and limits, study-wide: Later expanders leaned CD4+, whereas clones that contracted between day 15 and 85 were balanced CD4/CD8. Pre-infection memory showed some responding clones, and this suggested that cross-reactive memory joined.

This rearrangement joins TRBV5-6 to TRBJ2-3, with TRBD2 matching over 10 bases. Material: PBMCs or a T cell subset sorted from them (not recorded which). The TCR sequence derives from an adult woman who had mild COVID-19 (a few samples of this study predate the infection). Cell type and time point are not known. CDR3 coding DNA: TGTGCCAGCAGCCGTCGACTAGCGGGTATAAGCACAGATACGCAGTATTTT. The encoded protein is CASSRRLAGISTDTQYF.